This is a list of T cell receptor beta chains from one sample in a study of T cell responses to AZD1222 COVID-19 vaccine. Libraries were prepared by immunoSEQ multiplex PCR; TCRdb keeps only in-frame clonotypes and omits some of them. The sample gives 200,000 to 250,000 clones, roughly 94% of which show up once; around 1.7% is in the top ten. Sequences were derived from peripheral blood, sampled 28 days after the second dose of the MenACWY control vaccine. These receptors came from an adult who received the MenACWY meningococcal vaccine as a control. Each CDR3 is given with its conserved first and last residue. Each record gives: J gene, D gene, V gene, clone size, CDR3 DNA, CDR3 protein. D genes are given only for firm matches. Where a row states a size, it is once, few, many or the class of an expanded clone; other rows omit it.

TRBJ2-7	TRBD1	TRBV5-6	.	TGTGCCAGCAGCTTGACAGGGGGCGCAGGTCTAGGCTACGAGCAGTACTTC	CASSLTGGAGLGYEQYF
TRBJ2-5	.	TRBV19	.	TGTGCCAGTAGTGGGAAGGGAGTAGCCAGGACGGAGACCCAGTACTTC	CASSGKGVARTETQYF
TRBJ2-3	.	TRBV7-9	.	TGTGCCAGCAGCTTAGCCTCAGGGGATAGCACAGATACGCAGTATTTT	CASSLASGDSTDTQYF
TRBJ2-3	TRBD2	TRBV7-2	.	TGTGCCAGCAGCTTAGTCGGCAGCGGGGGAGATACGCAGTATTTT	CASSLVGSGGDTQYF
TRBJ2-3	TRBD2	TRBV6-1	.	TGTGCCAGCAGTGAAGGGTTAGCGGGAGTTAACACAGATACGCAGTATTTT	CASSEGLAGVNTDTQYF
TRBJ2-2	TRBD1	TRBV7-3	.	TGTGCCAGCAGCGGACGGACAGGGGGGGCCGGGGAGCTGTTTTTT	CASSGRTGGAGELFF
TRBJ2-3	TRBD2	TRBV4-1	.	TGCGCCAGCAGCCAAGATCCTAGGGATATAGCGGGAGGGCCCGACTCAGATACGCAGTATTTT	CASSQDPRDIAGGPDSDTQYF
TRBJ2-7	TRBD2	TRBV11-2	.	TGTGCCAGCAGCTTCGCTAGCGGGCCCCACTCCTACGAGCAGTACTTC	CASSFASGPHSYEQYF
TRBJ1-5	TRBD1	TRBV28	.	TGTGCCAGCAGCCGGGACAGGGGACCATATAGCAATCAGCCCCAGCATTTT	CASSRDRGPYSNQPQHF
TRBJ2-7	TRBD2	TRBV19	.	TGTGCCAGTAGTACGCAGCGGGGCCCTTTGGAGCAGTACTTC	CASSTQRGPLEQYF
TRBJ2-1	.	TRBV6-2/TRBV6-3	.	TGTGCCAGCAGTCAACTACAATTTGAGCAGTTCTTC	CASSQLQFEQFF
TRBJ1-2	.	TRBV7-9	.	TGTGCCAGCAGCTCACCTTGGGACTATGGCTACACCTTC	CASSSPWDYGYTF
TRBJ2-7	.	TRBV28	.	TGTGCCAGCAGTTTAGGGCCAATCTACGAGCAGTACTTC	CASSLGPIYEQYF
TRBJ2-3	.	TRBV29-1	once	TGCAGCGTTGAAGATATTGGCTATCCTAGCACAGATACGCAGTATTTT	CSVEDIGYPSTDTQYF
TRBJ2-1	.	TRBV6-5	.	TGTGCCAGCAGGCAGGCCACCTACAATGAGCAGTTCTTC	CASRQATYNEQFF
TRBJ2-7	.	TRBV12-3/TRBV12-4	.	TGTGCCAGCAGCCTACGCGACATCTACGAGCAGTACTTC	CASSLRDIYEQYF
TRBJ1-2	.	TRBV19	.	TGTGCCAGCAGAGTGGTCCGGGGTTATGGCTACACCTTC	CASRVVRGYGYTF
TRBJ2-7	TRBD1	TRBV5-1	.	TGCGCCAGCCGCAGGGGGCCCCTAACTTACGAGCAGTACTTC	CASRRGPLTYEQYF
TRBJ1-2	.	TRBV5-1	once	TGCGCCAGCAGCTTGAACACCAACTATGGCTACACCTTC	CASSLNTNYGYTF
TRBJ2-7	TRBD1	TRBV4-1	.	TGCGCCAGCAGCCCGGGGGGACAGGGAGGGCCAACCTACGAGCAGTACTTC	CASSPGGQGGPTYEQYF
TRBJ2-7	.	TRBV28	once	TGTGCCAGCAGTCCCCGATTTAGACTGTACGAGCAGTACTTC	CASSPRFRLYEQYF
TRBJ2-2	.	TRBV7-9	.	TGTGCCAGCAGCGGCAGGGTCAGGAGGGAGAACGGGGAGCTGTTTTTT	CASSGRVRRENGELFF
TRBJ1-5	TRBD1	TRBV19	.	TGTGCCAGTAGTACAAGGACAGGGGCTACGCAGCCCCAGCATTTT	CASSTRTGATQPQHF
TRBJ2-5	TRBD1	TRBV5-1	once	TGCGCCAGCAGCGACAGGGGGCGGTCTCAAGAGACCCAGTACTTC	CASSDRGRSQETQYF
TRBJ2-1	.	TRBV19	.	TGTGCCAGTAGAATCCGGGAAGAGCAGTTCTTC	CASRIREEQFF
TRBJ2-7	TRBD1	TRBV5-1	.	TGCGCCAGCAGCTTGGGGACAGGATACTACGAGCAGTACTTC	CASSLGTGYYEQYF
TRBJ1-5	.	TRBV27	.	TGTGCCAGCAGTTTAACAGGGTATAGCAATCAGCCCCAGCATTTT	CASSLTGYSNQPQHF
TRBJ2-4	TRBD1	TRBV7-2	.	TGTGCCAGCAGCCGCTCAGCGGACAGGGGGGACATTCAGTACTTC	CASSRSADRGDIQYF